The 30 T cell receptor beta chains reported below all come from one sample, sequenced in a study of control samples from healthy donors and cancer patients. Profiled with immunoSEQ multiplex PCR; TCRdb holds only in-frame clones, not every one. The sample lists 100,000 to 150,000 clones; around 92% were seen once. Sequencing was carried out using PBMCs. These receptors all come from an older man with head and neck cancer.

The J gene is TRBJ1-2, the V gene TRBV5-1; TRBD1 aligns across 12 bases. The CDR3 consists of 18 residues. Per germline, CDR1 SGHRS and CDR2 YFSETQ. V shed 4 bases, J shed 3 bases, and the junction held 13 bases outside the gene matches. The CDR3 nucleotides are TGCGCCAGCAGCGGGCATCCGGGACAGGGGGCTTTCGACTATGGCTACACCTTC. It is translated as CASSGHPGQGAFDYGYTF. The full variable domain, its missing parts supplied by reference TRBV5-1 and TRBJ1-2, is KAGVTQTPRYLIKTRGQQVTLSCSPISGHRSVSWYQQTPGQGLQFLFEYFSETQRNKGNFPGRFSGRQFSNSRSEMNVSTLELGDSALYLCASSGHPGQGAFDYGYTFGSGTRLTVV.

The chain joins TRBV30 to TRBJ1-3; possible D gene TRBD1, 5 bases. This CDR3 has 14 residues. CDR1 and CDR2 from the germline V gene are GTSNPN and SVGIG (reference sequence). Trimming removed 2 bases at V and 1 base at J, with 9 bases between. The CDR3 loop is CAWSRGGSGNTIYF. The CDR3 DNA is TGTGCCTGGAGTCGGGGGGGGTCTGGAAACACCATATATTTT.

J is TRBJ1-3 and V is TRBV6-5; D is unclear. This CDR3 contains 16 residues. V was cut by 0 bases and J by 0 bases, with 9 bases left in between. CDR1 and CDR2 from the germline V gene are MNHEY and SVGAGI. The chain's CDR3 is CASSYSELSSGNTIYF. CDR3 sequence (DNA): TGTGCCAGCAGTTACTCGGAGCTTAGCTCTGGAAACACCATATATTTT.

The V and J genes are TRBV5-1 and TRBJ1-4, with 10 positions matching TRBD1. CDR1 is SGHRS and CDR2 is YFSETQ in the germline V gene. After removal of 5 bases from V and 6 bases from J, the junction contained 10 bases not matched to a gene. There are 16 residues in the CDR3. CDR3 nucleotides: TGCGCCAGCAGACCTACTGCGACAGGGGGCGATGAAAAACTGTTTTTT. Its translation: CASRPTATGGDEKLFF.

J is TRBJ1-3 and V is TRBV14; no reliable D call. Between the trimmed V and J ends, which lost 2 bases and 7 bases, there was a span of 18 bases. The CDR3 has 16 residues. Germline-derived CDR1 and CDR2 are SGHDN and FVKESK. CDR3 protein: CASSQFSGRSRNTIYF. DNA of the CDR3: TGTGCCAGCAGCCAATTTTCAGGACGATCTCGGAACACCATATATTTT.

This chain connects TRBV6-1 to TRBJ1-5; a weak D match, TRBD1 (5 bases). Germline V lookup: CDR1 MNHNS, CDR2 SASEGT. CDR3 size: 14 residues. Trimming cost V 1 base and J 4 bases, with 8 bases left between them. CDR3 DNA sequence: TGTGCCAGCAGTGAAGTGACAGTAAATCAGCCCCAGCATTTT. Translating gives CASSEVTVNQPQHF.

The chain recombines TRBV12-3 or TRBV12-4 with TRBJ1-2, with 7 nucleotides matching TRBD1. V was pared by 5 bases and J by 5 bases, with 5 bases of the junction left unmatched. This CDR3 is 13 amino acids long. Here the CDR3 reads CASSTRTGYGYTF. CDR3 coding DNA: TGTGCCAGCAGTACTAGGACAGGATATGGCTACACCTTC.

The V call is TRBV6-4, the J call TRBJ1-2; perhaps TRBD1 as D (5 bases). Germline CDR1 reads MRHNA; CDR2 reads SNTAGT. V was cut by 5 bases and J by 1 base, with 14 bases left in between. CDR3 length: 15 amino acids. The CDR3 is CASSPGTLGNYGYTF. The CDR3 nucleotides read TGTGCCAGCAGTCCAGGGACTCTTGGTAACTATGGCTACACCTTC.

The chain carries TRBV5-1 and TRBJ1-1; maybe TRBD1 (5 bases). V was trimmed by 4 bases and J by 10 bases, leaving 17 bases between them. The V gene's germline CDR1 is SGHRS and CDR2 YFSETQ. The CDR3 loop spans 13 amino acids. CDR3 coding DNA: TGCGCCAGCAGCAAAGGGACGGACGAGCTAGCTTTCTTT. Translated, it gives CASSKGTDELAFF.

The chain has TRBV3-1 (or the pseudogene TRBV3-2) and TRBJ2-1, with TRBD2 matching 7 bases. V lost 1 base and J lost 10; bases outside the gene matches: 4. Germline CDR1 and CDR2: LGHDT and YNNKEL (reference sequence). This CDR3 comprises 13 residues. The CDR3 is CASSQVGEGEQFF. CDR3 DNA sequence: TGTGCCAGCAGCCAAGTTGGGGAGGGCGAGCAGTTCTTC.

This clone has just one count. V usage is TRBV24-1 and J usage is TRBJ2-1; tentatively, D is TRBD1 (6 bases). Deletions cut 3 bases from V and 7 bases from J, with 18 bases between. The germline CDR1 and CDR2 sequences are KGHDR and SFDVKD. There are 16 residues in the CDR3. CDR3 amino acids: CATSDPPRDNWNEQFF. Here the CDR3 DNA reads TGTGCCACCAGTGATCCCCCCCGGGACAACTGGAATGAGCAGTTCTTC.

Notes on this clone: An end of the junction differs from the germline gene, which may be a read error. V gene TRBV3-1 (or the pseudogene TRBV3-2) combines with J gene TRBJ2-5; D is undetermined. CDR3 size: 9 residues. Germline CDR1 LGHDT, CDR2 YNNKEL (reference sequence). The DNA for the CDR3 is TGTGCCAGCAGCTACCCTCCGGACTTC. This encodes CASSYPPDF.

V and J are TRBV7-7 and TRBJ2-2; the D gene is possibly TRBD1 (5 bases). The CDR3 has 17 residues. Between the trimmed V and J ends, which lost 3 bases and 6 bases, there was a span of 20 bases. CDR1 is SSHAT, CDR2 FNYEAQ, per germline (reference sequence). Written as DNA, the CDR3 is TGTGCCAGCAGCTTTAGTGATGTGGTGGTAGGGGCCGGGGAGCTGTTTTTT. Its translation: CASSFSDVVVGAGELFF.

V is TRBV18 and J is TRBJ2-2; no reliable D call. CDR1 is KGHSH and CDR2 is LQKENI in the germline V gene. Trimming took off 2 bases at V and 2 bases at J, with 9 bases between the two ends. The length of the CDR3 is 15 residues. This CDR3 is CASSPYRLNTGELFF. In DNA, the CDR3 is TGTGCCAGCTCACCATACAGATTAAACACCGGGGAGCTGTTTTTT.

The rearrangement joins TRBV9 to TRBJ2-3; weak D call: TRBD1 (6 bases). V shed 4 bases and J shed 1 base, with 10 bases lying between them. This CDR3 region has 14 residues. Germline V gives CDR1 SGDLS, CDR2 YYNGEE. CDR3 nucleotide sequence: TGTGCCAGCAGCCCCAGACAGGGCACAGATACGCAGTATTTT. This translates into CASSPRQGTDTQYF.

The chain carries TRBV5-1 and TRBJ2-7; 13 bases map to TRBD2. V shed 6 bases and J 5 bases; nucleotides not matched to a gene: 8. Germline V lookup: CDR1 SGHRS, CDR2 YFSETQ. This CDR3 has 15 residues. The DNA for the CDR3 is TGCGCCAGCAACCTTGGTGGGACTAGCGGGGACGAGCAGTACTTC. This sequence encodes CASNLGGTSGDEQYF.

Only one count was recorded for this clone. The CDR3, as DNA: TGTGCCAGTAGTATAGGTAGGGTTGGGGCCAACGTCCTGACTTTC. Its translation: CASSIGRVGANVLTF. The chain recombines TRBV19 with TRBJ2-6; D not certain. V dropped 1 base and J dropped 3 bases, with 7 bases sitting between them. Germline V gene lookup returns CDR1 LNHDA and CDR2 SQIVND (reference sequence). The CDR3 is 15 amino acids. The full variable domain, in which reference TRBV19 and TRBJ2-6 provide the parts outside the CDR3, is DGGITQSPKYLFRKEGQNVTLSCEQNLNHDAMYWYRQDPGQGLRLIYYSQIVNDFQKGDIAEGYSVSREKKESFPLTVTSAQKNPTAFYLCASSIGRVGANVLTFGAGSRLTVL.

To note about this clone: The junction and the germline gene differ at one end; a read error may be behind it. The genes are TRBV9 and TRBJ2-5, with TRBD2 matching 12 bases. Germline V gene data show CDR1 as SGDLS and CDR2 as YYNGEE. The CDR3 has 17 residues. DNA for the CDR3: TGTGCCAGCAGCCCGACCTCTAGCGGGAGGGCCCAAGGGACCCAGTACTTC. This sequence encodes CASSPTSSGRAQGTQYF.

This chain links TRBV5-5 with TRBJ2-5; a possible D gene is TRBD1 (6 bases). Between the trimmed V and J ends, which lost 3 bases and 5 bases, there was a span of 14 bases. CDR1 SGHKS and CDR2 YYEKEE come from the germline V gene (reference sequence). The CDR3 has 14 residues. CDR3 bases: TGTGCCAGCAGCTACCAACAGGGTGACGAGACCCAGTACTTC. This codes for CASSYQQGDETQYF.

The chain is built from TRBV3-1 (or the pseudogene TRBV3-2) and TRBJ1-2; D is perhaps TRBD1 (6 bases). The CDR3 runs to 15 residues. Trimming cost V 0 bases and J 1 base, with 9 bases left between them. Per the germline V gene, CDR1 is LGHDT and CDR2 is YNNKEL (reference sequence). CDR3 loop: CASSQEDSFNYGYTF. CDR3 sequence (DNA): TGTGCCAGCAGCCAAGAGGACAGCTTTAACTATGGCTACACCTTC.

The chain combines TRBV4-1 with TRBJ2-5; D is tentatively TRBD1 or TRBD2 (7 bases each). V was clipped by 3 bases and J by 0 bases, with 17 bases between them. The CDR3 consists of 17 residues. Germline V gives CDR1 MGHRA, CDR2 YSYEKL. CDR3 residues: CASSQSPRGGNQETQYF. CDR3 sequence (DNA): TGCGCCAGCAGCCAGAGCCCCAGGGGGGGGAACCAAGAGACCCAGTACTTC.

V gene TRBV2 combines with J gene TRBJ1-2; D is undetermined. Trimming shortened V by 6 bases and J by 5 bases, and 10 bases separated the two germline ends. The CDR3 covers 12 residues. CDR1 and CDR2 (germline): SNHLY, FYNNEI. The CDR3 sequence is CASRAYGYGYTF. The CDR3 nucleotides read TGTGCCAGCAGGGCATACGGGTATGGCTACACCTTC.

A single count supports this clone. V usage is TRBV7-9 and J usage is TRBJ1-1, with D hard to call. Trimming shortened V by 5 bases and J by 3 bases, and 10 bases separated the two germline ends. Germline lookup yields CDR1 SEHNR and CDR2 FQNEAQ (reference sequence). This CDR3 has 13 amino acids. CDR3 sequence reads: CASSPSRDTEAFF. The CDR3, as DNA: TGTGCCAGCAGCCCCAGCCGAGACACTGAAGCTTTCTTT.

The V gene is TRBV27, the J gene TRBJ1-2, with a tentative D call TRBD1 (6 bases). The germline V and J ends were trimmed by 7 bases and 0 bases, with 15 bases remaining between them. CDR3 length: 15 residues. Germline loops: CDR1 MNHEY, CDR2 SMNVEV (reference sequence). The CDR3 sequence is CASTLRGGANYGYTF. The DNA for the CDR3 is TGTGCCAGCACTCTCCGGGGGGGCGCTAACTATGGCTACACCTTC.

The rearrangement joins TRBV11-1 to TRBJ1-1, with TRBD1 identical over 9 bases. The germline gives CDR1 SGHAT, CDR2 FQDESV (reference sequence). The CDR3 loop spans 15 amino acids. With V trimmed by 6 bases and J by 7 bases, 12 bases remained unmatched. CDR3 amino acids: CASSLTGGVGSEAFF. CDR3 coding DNA: TGTGCCAGCAGTTTAACAGGGGGCGTCGGAAGTGAAGCTTTCTTT. The full variable domain, in which reference TRBV11-1 and TRBJ1-1 provide the parts outside the CDR3, is EAEVAQSPRYKITEKSQAVAFWCDPISGHATLYWYRQILGQGPELLVQFQDESVVDDSQLPKDRFSAERLKGVDSTLKIQPAELGDSAMYLCASSLTGGVGSEAFFGQGTRLTVV.

This chain uses TRBV19 with TRBJ1-2; 7 bases map to TRBD1. This CDR3 has 14 residues. Germline V gene sequence: CDR1 LNHDA, CDR2 SQIVND (reference sequence). V shed 2 bases, J shed 5 bases, and the junction held 5 bases outside the gene matches. The CDR3 DNA reads TGTGCCAGTAGTATACAGGGACAGCTTTATGGCTACACCTTC. Translation gives CASSIQGQLYGYTF.

CDR3 bases: TGTGCCAGCAGCTTAGAGAGGGTAGGGACACCCAATTCACCCCTCCACTTT. It encodes CASSLERVGTPNSPLHF. The J gene is TRBJ1-6, the V gene TRBV7-8; a weak D match, TRBD1 (6 bases). The CDR3 contains 17 residues. From germline, CDR1 is SGHVS and CDR2 FQNEAQ. V gave up 1 base and J gave up 7 bases, with 17 bases separating them. Full variable domain (outside the CDR3, taken from reference TRBV7-8 and TRBJ1-6): GAGVSQSPRYKVAKRGQDVALRCDPISGHVSLFWYQQALGQGPEFLTYFQNEAQLDKSGLPSDRFFAERPEGSVSTLKIQRTQQEDSAVYLCASSLERVGTPNSPLHFGNGTRLTVT.

The chain couples TRBV12-5 to TRBJ2-2; 10 nucleotides line up with TRBD1. After removal of 1 base from V and 6 bases from J, the junction contained 5 bases not matched to a gene. This CDR3 comprises 16 residues. Germline CDR1 reads LGHNT; CDR2 reads FRNRAP. The CDR3 here is CASGLGGTGEAGELFF. The DNA for the CDR3 is TGTGCTAGTGGTTTGGGCGGGACAGGGGAGGCCGGGGAGCTGTTTTTT.

This clone was recorded once. The chain employs TRBV7-7 and TRBJ2-3, with a possible D match to TRBD2 (6 bases). The CDR3 extends over 15 amino acids. Germline lookup yields CDR1 SSHAT and CDR2 FNYEAQ (reference sequence). Trimming left V 3 bases short and J 2 bases short, with 12 bases between. This chain's CDR3 is CASSLGGGTTDTQYF. CDR3 in DNA: TGTGCCAGCAGCTTGGGAGGAGGGACCACAGATACGCAGTATTTT.

Only a few counts were recorded for this clone. The rearrangement uses TRBV18 and TRBJ1-5; D may be TRBD1 (5 bases). Germline V gene sequence: CDR1 KGHSH, CDR2 LQKENI. V dropped 2 bases and J dropped 2 bases, with 10 bases sitting between them. This CDR3 comprises 15 residues. CDR3 in amino acids: CASSPGGSGNQPQHF. The CDR3 nucleotides read TGTGCCAGCTCACCAGGGGGAAGTGGCAATCAGCCCCAGCATTTT.